A single sample is the source of the 32 T cell receptor beta chains below, sequenced in a study of cytomegalovirus exposure and HLA in healthy donors. PCR involved 60 Vbeta and 13 Jbeta primers. Assay: immunoSEQ multiplex PCR; the TCRdb copy retains only in-frame clones and omits some. The table lists roughly 120,000 clones, roughly 69% of them singletons. Material for sequencing was PBMCs. The receptors originated from a woman between 40 and 50 years old in good health and CMV-seropositive.

This clone was found a few times. The V call is TRBV5-1, the J call TRBJ1-5; D remains ambiguous. V gave up 0 bases and J gave up 3 bases, with 10 bases separating them. Per the germline V gene, CDR1 is SGHRS and CDR2 is YFSETQ. The CDR3 consists of 15 residues. This CDR3 reads CASSLGIADNQPQHF. The CDR3 DNA reads TGCGCCAGCAGCTTGGGAATAGCGGACAATCAGCCCCAGCATTTT.

The chain is built from TRBV5-1 and TRBJ2-5; 7 nucleotides match TRBD1. This CDR3 has 14 amino acids. J lost 2 bases, V lost 4 bases, and 5 bases had no gene match. Germline-derived CDR1 and CDR2 are SGHRS and YFSETQ. The CDR3, as DNA: TGCGCCAGCAGCCAAAACAGGGGTCAAGAGACCCAGTACTTC. It is translated as CASSQNRGQETQYF.

This rearrangement joins TRBV7-2 to TRBJ2-3; TRBD2 is a possible D gene (5 bases). The germline V and J ends were trimmed by 5 bases and 5 bases, with 8 bases remaining between them. Germline lookup yields CDR1 SGHTA and CDR2 FQGNSA. The CDR3 consists of 12 residues. The CDR3 sequence is CASSSAGDTQYF. DNA for the CDR3: TGTGCCAGCAGCAGCGCGGGAGATACGCAGTATTTT.

V and J are TRBV2 and TRBJ1-1; D unclear. The V end was cut by 8 bases, the J end by 0 bases, with 4 bases between. Germline assignment: CDR1 SNHLY and CDR2 FYNNEI. CDR3 length equals 11 residues. CDR3 bases: TGTGCCAGCCACTTGAACACTGAAGCTTTCTTT. Encoded protein: CASHLNTEAFF.

The chain employs TRBV15 and TRBJ1-3; 7 bases align to TRBD1. This CDR3 is built from 16 residues. V trimming: 3 bases; J trimming: 4 bases; junction bases outside the gene matches: 9. Germline V gene lookup returns CDR1 LNHNV and CDR2 YYDKDF (reference sequence). The CDR3 nucleotides are TGTGCCACCAGCAGCCTCATAGACAGGGAAGGAAACACCATATATTTT. The encoded protein is CATSSLIDREGNTIYF.

This chain uses TRBV2 with TRBJ1-4; D might be TRBD1 (5 bases). Germline V gene sequence: CDR1 SNHLY, CDR2 FYNNEI. V lost 6 bases, J lost 8 bases, and 19 bases lay in between. The CDR3 is 15 amino acids. CDR3 region: CASRRSGAWEEKLFF. CDR3 nucleotides: TGTGCCAGCAGGCGCAGTGGGGCGTGGGAAGAAAAACTGTTTTTT.

This clone appeared a few times. The chain is built from TRBV2 and TRBJ2-7; no definite D call. Germline-derived CDR1 and CDR2 are SNHLY and FYNNEI. V was cut by 9 bases and J by 5 bases, with 20 bases left in between. This CDR3 has 14 amino acids. The CDR3 spells CASERSGWRNEQYF. CDR3 coding DNA: TGTGCCAGTGAGAGGTCCGGGTGGCGGAACGAGCAGTACTTC.

This chain connects TRBV7-7 to TRBJ2-5; D remains ambiguous. Germline V gene data show CDR1 as SSHAT and CDR2 as FNYEAQ (reference sequence). V was trimmed by 1 base and J by 4 bases, leaving 7 bases between them. This CDR3 is built from 13 residues. CDR3 residues: CASSLGRVETQYF. Here the CDR3 DNA reads TGTGCCAGCAGCTTAGGTCGTGTAGAGACCCAGTACTTC. The full variable domain, with the rest looked up from reference TRBV7-7 and TRBJ2-5, is GAGVSQSPRYKVTKRGQDVTLRCDPISSHATLYWYQQALGQGPEFLTYFNYEAQPDKSGLPSDRFSAERPEGSISTLTIQRTEQRDSAMYRCASSLGRVETQYFGPGTRLLVL.

The V call is TRBV7-6, the J call TRBJ2-1; 9 bases match TRBD2. V lost 1 base and J lost 9; bases outside the gene matches: 4. Germline assignment: CDR1 SGHVS and CDR2 FNYEAQ. The CDR3 contains 14 residues. This CDR3 is CASSLGGGASEQFF. The CDR3 bases are TGTGCCAGCAGCTTAGGCGGGGGGGCCAGTGAGCAGTTCTTC.

V and J are TRBV20-1 and TRBJ2-7; 7 bases map to TRBD1. Germline V gene data show CDR1 as DFQATT and CDR2 as SNEGSKA (reference sequence). CDR3 length equals 11 residues. V shed 6 bases, J shed 4 bases, and the junction held 3 bases outside the gene matches. CDR3 nucleotides: TGCAGTGCCCGGGACAGTTACGAGCAGTACTTC. Amino acid sequence: CSARDSYEQYF.

This rearrangement joins TRBV18 to TRBJ1-5; D may be TRBD1 (5 bases). Trimming pared 4 bases from V and 9 bases from J, leaving 13 bases between. The CDR3 contains 13 residues. Germline V gene data show CDR1 as KGHSH and CDR2 as LQKENI. CDR3 residues: CASSLGPGGPQHF. The DNA of the CDR3 is TGTGCCAGCTCACTGGGTCCCGGGGGGCCCCAGCATTTT.

The rearrangement joins TRBV13 to TRBJ1-1; 12 bases are a match to TRBD1. CDR1 is PRHDT and CDR2 is FYEKMQ in the germline V gene (reference sequence). The trim removed 4 bases at V and 4 bases at J, leaving 4 bases unmatched. CDR3 size: 15 residues. The CDR3, as DNA: TGTGCCAGCAGCTCCCGGGACAGGGGGCCCACTGAAGCTTTCTTT. Protein sequence: CASSSRDRGPTEAFF.

V usage is TRBV9 and J usage is TRBJ2-5, with 8 positions matching TRBD1. This CDR3 comprises 14 residues. Trimming at V came to 4 bases and at J to 7 bases, leaving 9 bases not matched to a gene. Germline CDR1 reads SGDLS; CDR2 reads YYNGEE. The CDR3 spells CASSPDRGFGTQYF. CDR3 bases: TGTGCCAGCAGCCCCGACAGGGGATTTGGGACCCAGTACTTC.

As to this clone: The junction does not match germline at one end; this may be a read error. The chain couples TRBV25-1 to TRBJ2-1; D is perhaps TRBD1 (6 bases). The germline CDR1 and CDR2 sequences are MGHDK and SYGVNS. The CDR3 is 14 amino acids. The chain's CDR3 is CGTINVGSYNEQFF. CDR3 sequence (DNA): TGCGGGACAATCAACGTAGGCTCCTACAATGAGCAGTTCTTC.

The chain is built from TRBV25-1 and TRBJ1-1, with D unclear. This CDR3 is built from 14 residues. CDR1 and CDR2 from the germline V gene are MGHDK and SYGVNS. The ends were cut back, 3 bases at V and 1 base at J, with 9 bases in the middle. CDR3 sequence: CASSDRTKNTEAFF. Written as DNA, the CDR3 is TGTGCCAGCAGTGACAGGACTAAGAACACTGAAGCTTTCTTT.

The sample holds a few counts of this clone. CDR3 sequence reads: CASSWGRASTYEQYF. The CDR3 region has the DNA TGTGCCAGCAGCTGGGGCCGGGCCAGCACCTACGAGCAGTACTTC. This chain links TRBV7-2 with TRBJ2-7; possibly TRBD1 for D (5 bases). Germline V lookup: CDR1 SGHTA, CDR2 FQGNSA. Trimming stripped 4 bases from V and 2 bases from J, with 15 bases between. There are 15 residues in the CDR3.

Written as DNA, the CDR3 is TGTGCCAGCAGTGAATTAGGAGGGAGCAATCAGCCCCAGCATTTT. This sequence encodes CASSELGGSNQPQHF. The genes are TRBV6-1 and TRBJ1-5; no firm D call. V was pared by 2 bases and J by 1 base, with 9 bases between. There are 15 residues in the CDR3. Germline V gene sequence: CDR1 MNHNS, CDR2 SASEGT.

The CDR3 loop is CASSPTGVYGYTF. The DNA of the CDR3 is TGTGCCAGCAGCCCTACAGGGGTCTATGGCTACACCTTC. The chain links TRBV7-9 to TRBJ1-2; 7 bases align to TRBD1. J lost 4 bases, V lost 5 bases, and 4 bases had no gene match. Per germline, CDR1 SEHNR and CDR2 FQNEAQ (reference sequence). The CDR3 sequence is 13 residues long.

The CDR3 coding sequence is TGCGCCAGCAGCCAAGAAAAGTGGAGAAAAGAGACCCAGTACTTC. Translating it yields CASSQEKWRKETQYF. The chain has TRBV4-1 and TRBJ2-5; D is uncertain. Germline CDR1 reads MGHRA; CDR2 reads YSYEKL. V was cut by 0 bases and J by 3 bases, with 11 bases left in between. The CDR3 runs 15 residues.

V is TRBV2 and J is TRBJ1-5; 7 positions agree with TRBD1. Looked up from germline, CDR1 is SNHLY and CDR2 is FYNNEI. This CDR3 comprises 14 residues. Unmatched junction bases numbered 6, after V lost 5 bases and J lost 5 bases. CDR3 in amino acids: CASSNNRGDQPQHF. In DNA, the CDR3 is TGTGCCAGCAGTAACAACAGGGGAGATCAGCCCCAGCATTTT.

The V gene is TRBV19, the J gene TRBJ2-2; 7 bases agree with TRBD2. The length of the CDR3 is 14 residues. Germline CDR1 reads LNHDA; CDR2 reads SQIVND (reference sequence). V shed 7 bases and J 12 bases; nucleotides not matched to a gene: 14. The CDR3 bases are TGTGCCAGTACTAAGGGAGCTAGCGGCGAGAAGCTGTTTTTT. It codes for CASTKGASGEKLFF.

CDR3 bases: TGTGCCAGCAGCTCTTTCAATCAGCCCCAGCATTTT. It codes for CASSSFNQPQHF. This chain uses TRBV7-8 with TRBJ1-5; D is ambiguous. This CDR3 contains 12 residues. Germline CDR1 SGHVS, CDR2 FQNEAQ. With 4 bases removed from V and 3 bases from J, the gap between germline ends came to 4 bases.

The rearrangement uses TRBV7-8 and TRBJ2-7, with D tentatively TRBD2 (5 bases). Germline assignment: CDR1 SGHVS and CDR2 FQNEAQ. This CDR3 is built from 16 residues. V was trimmed by 4 bases and J by 7 bases, leaving 23 bases between them. The CDR3 DNA follows: TGTGCCAGCAGCTCATATTCCAGCGGCGGCAGTGGAGAGCAGTACTTC. It yields the protein CASSSYSSGGSGEQYF.

The chain is built from TRBV5-1 and TRBJ2-1; D unresolved. The CDR3 consists of 12 residues. V was shortened by 1 base and J by 7 bases, with 6 bases between the two germline ends. Per the germline V gene, CDR1 is SGHRS and CDR2 is YFSETQ. CDR3 nucleotide sequence: TGCGCCAGCAGCTTGCTCCTGAATGAGCAGTTCTTC. As protein: CASSLLLNEQFF.

This clone was seen more than once but under ten times. The V gene is TRBV9, the J gene TRBJ1-1; TRBD1 aligns across 8 bases. Germline CDR1 and CDR2: SGDLS and YYNGEE. CDR3 length: 16 amino acids. Losses at the gene ends were 0 bases for V and 2 bases for J; bases not matched to a gene: 6. The CDR3 sequence is CASSVAPGGVNTEAFF. The CDR3 nucleotides read TGTGCCAGCAGCGTAGCTCCAGGGGGCGTTAACACTGAAGCTTTCTTT.

V gene TRBV9 combines with J gene TRBJ2-1, with D tentatively TRBD1 (6 bases). Germline values: CDR1 SGDLS, CDR2 YYNGEE. V lost 0 bases and J 4 bases, leaving 11 bases between the germline ends. CDR3 size: 15 residues. The CDR3 nucleotides are TGTGCCAGCAGCGTAGCCCAGGACAGTTACAATGAGCAGTTCTTC. It translates to CASSVAQDSYNEQFF.

The chain employs TRBV5-1 and TRBJ2-1; 8 bases are shared with TRBD2. The ends lost 6 bases at V and 0 bases at J; junction bases unmatched: 2. Germline values: CDR1 SGHRS, CDR2 YFSETQ. The CDR3 length is 14 residues. CDR3: CASNGGASYNEQFF. In DNA, the CDR3 is TGCGCCAGCAACGGGGGGGCCTCCTACAATGAGCAGTTCTTC.

The rearrangement links TRBV19 to TRBJ1-3; the D is unclear. V was trimmed by 7 bases and J by 4 bases, leaving 14 bases between them. There are 14 residues in the CDR3. CDR1 LNHDA and CDR2 SQIVND come from the germline V gene (reference sequence). CDR3 in amino acids: CASTQVAGGNTIYF. In DNA form, the CDR3 reads TGTGCCAGTACACAAGTCGCCGGGGGAAACACCATATATTTT.

This clone was observed once. The V call is TRBV5-6, the J call TRBJ2-2; 10 nucleotides align to TRBD2. Per the germline V gene, CDR1 is SGHDT and CDR2 is YYEEEE. Trimming cost V 1 base and J 5 bases; bases outside gene matches: 5. The CDR3 is made up of 16 amino acids. The CDR3 sequence is CASSLPGSGGTGELFF. CDR3 bases: TGTGCCAGCAGCTTGCCGGGTAGCGGGGGGACCGGGGAGCTGTTTTTT.

V gene TRBV7-3 combines with J gene TRBJ1-2; no clear D. The germline V and J ends were trimmed by 2 bases and 4 bases, with 8 bases remaining between them. Germline V lookup: CDR1 SGHTA, CDR2 FQGTGA. The CDR3 totals 13 residues. CDR3 amino acids: CASSLGPAYGYTF. As DNA, the CDR3 is TGTGCCAGCAGCTTAGGGCCCGCCTATGGCTACACCTTC.

The V gene is TRBV5-1, the J gene TRBJ2-1, with D perhaps matching TRBD1 (5 bases). The length of the CDR3 is 16 residues. CDR1 and CDR2 from the germline V gene are SGHRS and YFSETQ. V shed 2 bases and J shed 4 bases, with 16 bases lying between them. The CDR3 coding sequence is TGCGCCAGCAGCTTTGAAGGGGCAGGATTATACAATGAGCAGTTCTTC. This encodes CASSFEGAGLYNEQFF.

This clone was observed a handful of times. The V and J genes are TRBV19 and TRBJ2-2, with D tentatively TRBD1 (6 bases). From germline, CDR1 is LNHDA and CDR2 SQIVND (reference sequence). The length of the CDR3 is 14 residues. V was trimmed by 5 bases and J by 6 bases, leaving 13 bases between them. CDR3: CASSASPGAGELFF. The CDR3, as DNA: TGTGCCAGTAGTGCTTCCCCAGGGGCCGGGGAGCTGTTTTTT.